One T cell receptor (beta chain) is described in this entry. This clonotype was recorded a few times. No antigen is known for it. Per-base quality was not reported, and no clone a single base away is much larger than it. As encoded in the germline V gene, CDR1 is SNHLY while CDR2 is FYNNEI. V was cut back by 6 bases and J by 2 bases, leaving a gap of 11 bases between them. The CDR3 contains 14 residues, cysteine and phenylalanine counted. Solely the CDR3 DNA is kept, with 42 bases framed from the first base. Taken with the paper, the label for time point translates to: pre-sensitization, week 0. The treatment or condition label on this specimen signifies: therapeutic diphenylcyclopropenone sensitization with weekly scalp DPC. At each patch-test visit, blood was drawn before the patch test was applied. Patients were eligible if aged 18 to 70, diagnosed with alopecia and judged suitable for DPC therapy, and pregnant patients were excluded. Unfractionated whole blood was collected in Tempus Blood RNA tubes, and total RNA was extracted from that blood.

The data derive from a study of human T cells and chemical hapten exposure (dated by TCRdb to about 2021). For the study in its entirety: For sensitization, 2% DPC in acetone was applied to a 2 cm by 2 cm area of upper inner arm skin. Patients additionally received weekly therapeutic DPC doses to the scalp throughout the roughly 25-week study period. Patch testing was done on the upper back using Finn chambers containing 0.01% DPC, and results were scored after 6 days according to International Contact Dermatitis Research Group standards. Libraries were pooled for sequencing, and variation in per-sample TCR yields was attributed mainly to small differences in library volumes within the pool. For TCR sequencing, blood came from twenty-nine alopecia patients at anywhere from one to four time points (pre-sensitization, 2, 6 and 24 weeks). The patient cohort, mostly female, included alopecia areata with under or over 50% scalp involvement, alopecia totalis and alopecia universalis. In alopecia patients, the study followed how the peripheral blood TCR repertoire changed in vivo over primary and secondary sensitization to diphenylcyclopropenone (DPC), a hapten. Blood samples were taken from patients before sensitization (week 0) and at 2, 6 and about 24 weeks after DPC sensitization.

Libraries were made using RACE. The listed sequencing device is NextSeq 500. Library preparation attached unique molecular identifiers to individual cDNA molecules for quantitative, reproducible TCR counting. From each blood RNA sample, both TCR alpha and TCR beta chains were sequenced. Processing in the source paper ran as follows. The median number of TCRs per sample was approximately 93,000, ranging from about 20,000 to 690,600. V, J and CDR3 annotation of the TCR reads was carried out using the Decombinator software suite. Every sample was subsampled to the same number of TCRs (28,000) for the PS versus PT1 abundance plots. TCRs were defined as expanded if absent before sensitization and observed at least eight times at the 2-week time point. TCRdb applied fastp at Q25 and MiXCR to the public reads, then kept only in-frame beta chains. Identical CDR3 protein sequences are pooled into one entry, listed with their most common genes and DNA. TCRdb, not the original authors, processed these V and J calls. This sample has about 98,000 distinct CDR3 sequences in its table, and 10% to 11% of those were observed once. The top ten clones comprise more than 2.5% of the sample.

Findings and caveats that apply to the study as a whole: Alopecia, a presumed autoimmune disease, was present in all patients, so the immune response of the patients might differ from that of healthy individuals. After repeated subsampling, changes were observed in the strength of the expansion versus patch-test correlation and in the threshold at which the correlation became significant. The number of PT1 expanded TCRs positively correlated with patch test score, significant at thresholds 8, 16 and 32 but not 4. Compared with pre-sensitization or healthy control sets, expanded TCRs formed significantly more large CDR3 similarity clusters, which is consistent with antigen-driven responses. DPC sensitization did not change how many TCRs were above 1 in 1000 frequency, and no evidence was found of alterations in global repertoire structure.

The clonotype comes from a woman aged 60 to 75 with alopecia areata. Some clones in this sample may be carry-over from other donors' samples. The chain is assembled from TRBV2 and TRBJ1-5; the D segment cannot be called with confidence. The specimen was whole blood, collected in connection with sensitization to the hapten diphenylcyclopropenone (DPC). The CDR3 reads as follows: CASSNSGGNQPQHF. The DNA is as follows: TGTGCCAGCAGCAATAGTGGGGGCAATCAGCCCCAGCATTTT.